This passage covers 20 T cell receptor beta chains from one sample sequenced in a study of cytomegalovirus exposure and HLA in healthy donors. The PCR made use of 60 Vbeta and 13 Jbeta primers. Generated by immunoSEQ multiplex PCR, the TCRdb table keeps only in-frame clones and is missing some. The table has about 210,000 clones, 70% to 90% seen once; the top ten hold 0.24%. Sample: PBMCs. The origin of the receptors is a girl aged 2 to 10 in good health and CMV-seronegative.

The rearrangement joins TRBV30 to TRBJ2-7; D remains ambiguous. The CDR3 covers 12 residues. The V end was cut by 1 base, the J end by 6 bases, with 10 bases between. Germline V gene sequence: CDR1 GTSNPN, CDR2 SVGIG (reference sequence). The CDR3 DNA is TGTGCCTGGAGTGACCAAAGCACCGAGCAGTACTTC. Protein: CAWSDQSTEQYF.

The J gene is TRBJ1-2, the V gene TRBV6-5; D uncertain. The CDR3 is 16 amino acids. V was trimmed by 3 bases and J by 6 bases, leaving 20 bases between them. The germline gives CDR1 MNHEY, CDR2 SVGAGI. This chain's CDR3 is CASSYHSLGEFHGYTF. CDR3 in DNA: TGTGCCAGCAGTTATCATAGCCTCGGCGAGTTTCATGGCTACACCTTC.

The V call is TRBV27, the J call TRBJ1-2, with 7 nucleotides matching TRBD1. The germline V gene encodes CDR1 MNHEY and CDR2 SMNVEV (reference sequence). The CDR3 length is 14 residues. The V segment lost 7 bases and the J segment 7 bases; nucleotides outside the gene matches: 12. In DNA, the CDR3 is TGTGCCAGCACGTTGGGTCCTCCAGGGGGTGGCTACACCTTC. Translated: CASTLGPPGGGYTF.

J is TRBJ2-7 and V is TRBV6-5, with 10 bases aligning to TRBD2. After removal of 6 bases from V and 4 bases from J, the junction contained 3 bases not matched to a gene. Germline loops: CDR1 MNHEY, CDR2 SVGAGI. This CDR3 is 13 amino acids long. In nucleotides, the CDR3 is TGTGCCAGCAGGGTTAGCGGGGGGTACGAGCAGTACTTC. Translated: CASRVSGGYEQYF.

This chain uses TRBV2 with TRBJ1-2; 7 bases are a match to TRBD1. The trim removed 9 bases at V and 1 base at J, leaving 11 bases unmatched. The CDR3 runs 15 residues. Germline CDR1 reads SNHLY; CDR2 reads FYNNEI. The CDR3: CARTKTGEVNYGYTF. The CDR3 region has the DNA TGTGCCAGGACAAAAACAGGGGAAGTTAACTATGGCTACACCTTC.

This clone appeared once. V and J are TRBV4-1 and TRBJ2-5; D is perhaps TRBD2 (6 bases). The last part of the DNA fits TRBJ2-7 better; the J call may be wrong. The CDR3 sequence is 15 residues long. Germline V gene sequence: CDR1 MGHRA, CDR2 YSYEKL. The CDR3 region is CASSPSRDGSYEQYF. CDR3 nucleotide sequence: TGCGCCAGCAGCCCCTCCAGGGACGGGAGCTACGAGCAGTACTTC.

The table lists this clone with a count of one. The chain recombines TRBV13 with TRBJ1-3; D is undetermined. Per the germline V gene, CDR1 is PRHDT and CDR2 is FYEKMQ (reference sequence). The V and J ends lost 5 bases and 0 bases respectively, with 14 bases between them. The CDR3 runs to 16 residues. Here the CDR3 reads CASSPPQAHSGNTIYF. CDR3 coding DNA: TGTGCCAGCAGCCCCCCTCAGGCCCACTCTGGAAACACCATATATTTT.

This clone was counted a few times. The chain carries TRBV7-7 and TRBJ2-5; 7 bases line up with TRBD1. J was trimmed by 9 bases and V by 1 base; bases with no gene match: 11. The germline gives CDR1 SSHAT, CDR2 FNYEAQ (reference sequence). CDR3 length equals 15 residues. CDR3 amino acids: CASSLEGATVSSQYF. CDR3 bases: TGTGCCAGCAGCTTAGAGGGGGCCACCGTGTCGTCCCAGTACTTC.

The chain couples TRBV5-6 to TRBJ2-7; 11 bases map to TRBD2. CDR1 and CDR2 from the germline V gene are SGHDT and YYEEEE. Trimming cost V 3 bases and J 5 bases; bases outside gene matches: 7. The CDR3 spans 15 residues. CDR3 protein: CASSSDGLAGDEQYF. The CDR3, as DNA: TGTGCCAGCAGCTCGGACGGACTAGCGGGTGACGAGCAGTACTTC. Looking up the rest from reference TRBV5-6 and TRBJ2-7 gives the full variable domain: DAGVTQSPTHLIKTRGQQVTLRCSPKSGHDTVSWYQQALGQGPQFIFQYYEEEERQRGNFPDRFSGHQFPNYSSELNVNALLLGDSALYLCASSSDGLAGDEQYFGPGTRLTVT.

V gene TRBV6-5 combines with J gene TRBJ2-1, with TRBD2 matching over 14 bases. J lost 9 bases, V lost 6 bases, and 4 bases had no gene match. This CDR3 contains 14 residues. Germline-derived CDR1 and CDR2 are MNHEY and SVGAGI. The CDR3 loop reads CASRGLAGVGEQFF. DNA of the CDR3: TGTGCCAGCAGGGGACTAGCGGGGGTCGGTGAGCAGTTCTTC.

The chain links TRBV9 to TRBJ2-2; TRBD2 agrees at 9 bases. CDR3 length equals 16 residues. CDR1 is SGDLS and CDR2 is YYNGEE in the germline V gene. The V gene end was trimmed by 3 bases and the J gene end by 0 bases; junction bases not matched to a gene: 3. The CDR3 DNA reads TGTGCCAGCAGCGCCCCTAGCGGGGCGAACACCGGGGAGCTGTTTTTT. As protein: CASSAPSGANTGELFF. Filled out from reference TRBV9 and TRBJ2-2, the complete variable domain reads DSGVTQTPKHLITATGQRVTLRCSPRSGDLSVYWYQQSLDQGLQFLIQYYNGEERAKGNILERFSAQQFPDLHSELNLSSLELGDSALYFCASSAPSGANTGELFFGEGSRLTVL.

This chain uses TRBV7-6 with TRBJ2-5; a weak D match, TRBD2 (5 bases). Trimming removed 2 bases at V and 5 bases at J, with 15 bases between. Germline V gene data show CDR1 as SGHVS and CDR2 as FNYEAQ. This CDR3 comprises 15 residues. In DNA, the CDR3 is TGTGCCAGCAGCTTAAGCGGCTGGGGTTCGGAGACCCAGTACTTC. Translating gives CASSLSGWGSETQYF.

V gene TRBV10-1 combines with J gene TRBJ2-2; no definite D call. Germline V CDR1 and CDR2: WNHNN, SYGVQD (reference sequence). V lost 7 bases and J lost 4, with 19 bases in between. The CDR3 totals 16 residues. CDR3 region: CASKPVIDMGTGELFF. Here the CDR3 DNA reads TGCGCCAGCAAACCCGTAATTGACATGGGCACCGGGGAGCTGTTTTTT.

V gene TRBV4-1 combines with J gene TRBJ1-1; 12 bases line up with TRBD1. Looked up from germline, CDR1 is MGHRA and CDR2 is YSYEKL. The junction had 13 bases not matched to a gene; V was cut back by 4 bases and J by 1 base. The CDR3 has 19 amino acids. The CDR3 protein is CASSPDSGQGAWENTEAFF. The CDR3 DNA is TGCGCCAGCAGCCCGGATTCGGGACAGGGGGCGTGGGAGAACACTGAAGCTTTCTTT.

This clone occurred once. The chain employs TRBV6-5 and TRBJ2-3, with a tentative D call TRBD2 (5 bases). V lost 2 bases and J 5 bases, leaving 11 bases between the germline ends. The CDR3 consists of 14 residues. Per germline, CDR1 MNHEY and CDR2 SVGAGI. CDR3 in amino acids: CASSYGGSGDTQYF. The CDR3 region has the DNA TGTGCCAGCAGTTACGGTGGCAGCGGAGATACGCAGTATTTT.

V usage is TRBV5-4 and J usage is TRBJ2-3; no clear D gene. The CDR3 contains 12 residues. V was trimmed by 2 bases and J by 4 bases, leaving 5 bases between them. Per the germline V gene, CDR1 is SGHNT and CDR2 is YYREEE (reference sequence). The CDR3 bases are TGTGCCAGCAGCTTTGGAGCAGATACGCAGTATTTT. Its protein is CASSFGADTQYF. The whole variable domain, remainder taken from reference TRBV5-4 and TRBJ2-3, is ETGVTQSPTHLIKTRGQQVTLRCSSQSGHNTVSWYQQALGQGPQFIFQYYREEENGRGNFPPRFSGLQFPNYSSELNVNALELDDSALYLCASSFGADTQYFGPGTRLTVL.

The table lists this clone with a count of one. This sequence joins TRBV30 and TRBJ1-2, with 7 bases matching TRBD1. From germline, CDR1 is GTSNPN and CDR2 SVGIG (reference sequence). The V and J ends lost 6 bases and 4 bases, in that order; junction bases with no gene match: 5. This CDR3 comprises 12 residues. CDR3 sequence reads: CACLTGTYGYTF. As DNA, the CDR3 is TGTGCCTGCCTGACAGGGACCTATGGCTACACCTTC.

The rearrangement joins TRBV10-3 to TRBJ2-5, with 9 positions matching TRBD2. Trimming at V came to 6 bases and at J to 11 bases, leaving 7 bases not matched to a gene. Germline assignment: CDR1 ENHRY and CDR2 SYGVKD. The CDR3 is 12 residues long. CDR3 residues: CAISLAGDLQYF. CDR3 DNA: TGTGCCATCAGCTTAGCGGGGGACTTACAGTACTTC.

This clone was seen just once. The rearrangement links TRBV4-1 to TRBJ1-1; D might be TRBD1 (6 bases). Trimming took off 5 bases at V and 4 bases at J, with 14 bases between the two ends. Germline V CDR1 and CDR2: MGHRA, YSYEKL. CDR3 length: 14 amino acids. CDR3: CASSSRGDGTEAFF. CDR3 DNA sequence: TGCGCCAGCAGCTCCAGGGGCGATGGCACTGAAGCTTTCTTT.

The rearrangement joins TRBV5-6 to TRBJ2-5; tentatively, D is TRBD2 (5 bases). The CDR3 sequence is 17 residues long. Germline CDR1 reads SGHDT; CDR2 reads YYEEEE. V was shortened by 1 base and J by 2 bases, with 18 bases between the two germline ends. CDR3 sequence reads: CASSLYSGMAKQETQYF. In nucleotides, the CDR3 is TGTGCCAGCAGCTTGTATTCCGGGATGGCTAAACAAGAGACCCAGTACTTC.